The rows below give T cell receptor beta chains drawn from one sample of a study of T cells in localized non-small cell lung cancer. TCRdb's table, derived via immunoSEQ multiplex PCR, lists solely in-frame clones and lacks some. The table lists around 92,000 clones, just over 90% of them singletons. Sequences were derived from PBMCs, sampled before any cancer treatment. These receptors came from a woman aged 40 to 75 with stage II squamous cell lung carcinoma. The CDR3 runs from the conserved cysteine through the conserved F or W. D genes are given only for firm matches.

J gene: TRBJ2-2
V gene: TRBV7-2
D gene: TRBD1
CDR3 protein: CASSLRQGPGPLLSGELFF

J gene: TRBJ2-5
V gene: TRBV28
D gene: NA
CDR3 protein: CASSFGRTIQETQYF

J gene: TRBJ2-1
V gene: TRBV7-8
D gene: TRBD2
CDR3 protein: CASSPYTSGGAGGQFF

J gene: TRBJ2-7
V gene: TRBV11-3
D gene: NA
CDR3 protein: CASSFRGRPYEQYF

J gene: TRBJ1-2
V gene: TRBV18
D gene: NA
CDR3 protein: CASSPTRAAMGYTF

J gene: TRBJ1-4
V gene: TRBV7-8
D gene: NA
CDR3 protein: CASSLGGTGQDEKLFF

J gene: TRBJ1-5
V gene: TRBV7-2
D gene: NA
CDR3 protein: CASSQGGVVRNQPQHF

J gene: TRBJ1-5
V gene: TRBV9
D gene: NA
CDR3 protein: CASSVGSRDDQPQHF

J gene: TRBJ1-1
V gene: TRBV19
D gene: TRBD1
CDR3 protein: CAVRQGPTEAFF

J gene: TRBJ2-5
V gene: TRBV28
D gene: NA
CDR3 protein: CASSLSIGRGRVETQYF

J gene: TRBJ1-1
V gene: TRBV28
D gene: NA
CDR3 protein: CASSLKSENTEAFF

J gene: TRBJ1-1
V gene: TRBV29-1
D gene: NA
CDR3 protein: CSVEIRGARDTEAFF

J gene: TRBJ1-1
V gene: TRBV30
D gene: NA
CDR3 protein: CAWGLGQNTEAFF

J gene: TRBJ1-1
V gene: TRBV11-3
D gene: NA
CDR3 protein: CASSLEGGAEAFF

J gene: TRBJ1-1
V gene: TRBV7-8
D gene: NA
CDR3 protein: CATQVNTEAFF

J gene: TRBJ2-7
V gene: TRBV6-5
D gene: NA
CDR3 protein: CASSYSGQSFTYEQYF

J gene: TRBJ2-3
V gene: TRBV11-1
D gene: TRBD1
CDR3 protein: CASRPTGTGRMDTQYF

J gene: TRBJ2-7
V gene: TRBV10-2
D gene: TRBD1
CDR3 protein: CASSESWGQGYEQYF

J gene: TRBJ1-3
V gene: TRBV19
D gene: NA
CDR3 protein: CASSMVSSGNTIYF

J gene: TRBJ1-5
V gene: TRBV27
D gene: TRBD1
CDR3 protein: CASSTGQVNQPQHF

J gene: TRBJ1-1
V gene: TRBV7-9
D gene: NA
CDR3 protein: CASSGTEAFF

J gene: TRBJ1-5
V gene: TRBV18
D gene: NA
CDR3 protein: CASSGGTGASNQPQHF

J gene: TRBJ1-2
V gene: TRBV28
D gene: NA
CDR3 protein: CASSLFSGQFDGYTF

J gene: TRBJ1-1
V gene: TRBV6-7
D gene: NA
CDR3 protein: CAAGPGLDTEAFF

J gene: TRBJ1-1
V gene: TRBV6-5
D gene: NA
CDR3 protein: CASSNTRSLGTEAFF

J gene: TRBJ1-5
V gene: TRBV6-6
D gene: NA
CDR3 protein: CARVGGGQPQHF

J gene: TRBJ2-1
V gene: TRBV5-1
D gene: TRBD1
CDR3 protein: CASSLQGQGVRDEQFF

J gene: TRBJ2-3
V gene: TRBV10-2
D gene: NA
CDR3 protein: CASSVSKPDTQYF

J gene: TRBJ2-1
V gene: TRBV7-2
D gene: NA
CDR3 protein: CASSSPVGNYNEQFF

J gene: TRBJ2-1
V gene: TRBV5-4
D gene: TRBD2
CDR3 protein: CASSLVSGGAHEQFF

J gene: TRBJ1-2
V gene: TRBV19
D gene: NA
CDR3 protein: CASSRRGDGYTF

J gene: TRBJ1-2
V gene: TRBV7-9
D gene: NA
CDR3 protein: CASRAGTNYGYTF

J gene: TRBJ2-3
V gene: TRBV6-5
D gene: TRBD2
CDR3 protein: CASSSGTSDTDTQYF

J gene: TRBJ1-5
V gene: TRBV6-1
D gene: NA
CDR3 protein: CAISTAGFQPQHF

J gene: TRBJ1-5
V gene: TRBV5-1
D gene: NA
CDR3 protein: CASSLVGGQQPQHF